Shown below are 27 T cell receptor beta chains from a single sample sequenced in a study of blood T cell repertoires in COVID-19 (dated by TCRdb to about 2020). Library preparation employed the immunoSEQ multiplex PCR assay. Here the immuneACCESS table is served through TCRdb, limited to in-frame sequences with V and J called. Missing clones are a known gap in these copies; in checked studies unresolved V genes cover under half, and the rest lacks a known reason. Within this sample are over 200,000 clones, with roughly 80% of them counted one time only. The biggest ten clones account for about 2.3% of the sample. The sample consisted of peripheral blood. The receptors were sampled from a woman aged 40 to 50 with active or convalescent COVID-19.

This chain links TRBV5-1 with TRBJ2-2; 12 nucleotides line up with TRBD2. CDR1 and CDR2 from the germline V gene are SGHRS and YFSETQ. This CDR3 has 17 residues. Germline trimming cut 4 bases from V and 2 bases from J; bases unmatched to any gene: 6. The CDR3 region is CASSGTSGLPNTGELFF. The CDR3 DNA reads as TGCGCCAGCAGCGGGACTAGCGGGTTACCTAACACCGGGGAGCTGTTTTTT.

The chain links TRBV7-3 to TRBJ2-1, with D possibly TRBD2 on 5 matching bases. The CDR3 covers 16 residues. Germline CDR1 SGHTA, CDR2 FQGTGA. V lost 1 base and J lost 1, with 11 bases in between. The CDR3, as DNA: TGTGCCAGCAGCTTAAGAGGTTCGGGGTCCTACAATGAGCAGTTCTTC. Translating gives CASSLRGSGSYNEQFF.

CDR3 loop: CASSQGQPLSPLHF. The CDR3, as DNA: TGTGCCAGCAGCCAGGGACAGCCACTTTCACCCCTCCACTTT. J is TRBJ1-6 and V is TRBV5-6; 7 positions agree with TRBD1. J gave up 9 bases and V 4 bases, and 7 bases lay outside the gene matches. The CDR3 is 14 residues long. Looked up from germline, CDR1 is SGHDT and CDR2 is YYEEEE.

This clone was observed once. V is TRBV25-1 and J is TRBJ1-2, with D perhaps matching TRBD1 (5 bases). The CDR3 is 14 residues long. Germline V gene sequence: CDR1 MGHDK, CDR2 SYGVNS. The V and J ends lost 5 bases and 4 bases respectively, with 14 bases between them. In DNA form, the CDR3 reads TGTGCCAGCAGTCCACGGGGGATTTCCTATGGCTACACCTTC. Amino acids: CASSPRGISYGYTF.

V usage is TRBV29-1 and J usage is TRBJ1-1; no firm D call. The length of the CDR3 is 12 residues. CDR1 SQVTM and CDR2 ANQGSEA come from the germline V gene. Trimming removed 4 bases at V and 5 bases at J, with 11 bases between. CDR3 sequence (DNA): TGCAGCGTTGTCCACGGAGGGACTGAAGCTTTCTTT. Translation gives CSVVHGGTEAFF.

This clone appeared a single time. The chain carries TRBV28 and TRBJ1-2, with 7 bases fitting TRBD1. CDR3 length: 13 residues. CDR1 and CDR2 (germline): MDHEN, SYDVKM. V gave up 6 bases and J gave up 3 bases; unmatched junction bases: 4. The chain's CDR3 is CASSPGQDYGYTF. For the CDR3, the DNA is TGTGCCAGCAGCCCAGGACAGGACTATGGCTACACCTTC.

This clone was seen more than once but under ten times. The V call is TRBV28, the J call TRBJ1-6; 7 bases fit TRBD1. This CDR3 contains 14 residues. Looked up from germline, CDR1 is MDHEN and CDR2 is SYDVKM. Germline trimming cut 4 bases from V and 7 bases from J; bases unmatched to any gene: 4. CDR3 sequence: CASSWDSLNSPLHF. The CDR3 DNA sequence: TGTGCCAGCAGTTGGGACAGTCTAAATTCACCCCTCCACTTT.

The chain carries TRBV5-6 and TRBJ2-7, with TRBD1 identical over 9 bases. Germline-derived CDR1 and CDR2 are SGHDT and YYEEEE. The CDR3 totals 15 residues. J gave up 2 bases and V 1 base, and 4 bases lay outside the gene matches. CDR3 DNA sequence: TGTGCCAGCAGCTTGTCTGGGACAGGGCCCTACGAGCAGTACTTC. It is translated as CASSLSGTGPYEQYF.

V gene TRBV5-4 combines with J gene TRBJ1-3, with 10 bases fitting TRBD1. The CDR3 consists of 16 residues. The V and J ends lost 4 bases and 2 bases, in that order; junction bases with no gene match: 6. Germline V CDR1 and CDR2: SGHNT, YYREEE (reference sequence). The CDR3 here is CASSLTGGRAGNTIYF. The CDR3 DNA reads as TGTGCCAGCAGCCTGACAGGGGGCCGTGCTGGAAACACCATATATTTT.

The chain employs TRBV4-2 and TRBJ1-1; D unresolved. The CDR3 has 15 amino acids. Germline V gene lookup returns CDR1 LGHNA and CDR2 YNFKEQ. The V and J ends lost 4 bases and 0 bases respectively, with 12 bases between them. DNA for the CDR3: TGTGCCAGCAGCCCTAATACGGGAGTGAACACTGAAGCTTTCTTT. As protein: CASSPNTGVNTEAFF.

This clone appeared a single time. The chain has TRBV19 and TRBJ2-6; perhaps TRBD1 as D (6 bases). The germline V and J ends were trimmed by 4 bases and 0 bases, with 16 bases remaining between them. Germline loops: CDR1 LNHDA, CDR2 SQIVND (reference sequence). The CDR3 consists of 18 residues. The CDR3: CASSTYGQYNSGANVLTF. CDR3 nucleotides: TGTGCCAGTAGTACCTATGGACAGTATAACTCTGGGGCCAACGTCCTGACTTTC. The variable domain in full, with the rest retrieved from reference TRBV19 and TRBJ2-6, is DGGITQSPKYLFRKEGQNVTLSCEQNLNHDAMYWYRQDPGQGLRLIYYSQIVNDFQKGDIAEGYSVSREKKESFPLTVTSAQKNPTAFYLCASSTYGQYNSGANVLTFGAGSRLTVL.

The chain is built from TRBV29-1 and TRBJ2-7; 7 bases agree with TRBD2. Looked up from germline, CDR1 is SQVTM and CDR2 is ANQGSEA. V trimming: 4 bases; J trimming: 2 bases; junction bases outside the gene matches: 5. This CDR3 is built from 13 residues. The CDR3 DNA sequence: TGCAGCGTTGTTGGGGGGGAACCCTACGAGCAGTACTTC. This encodes CSVVGGEPYEQYF.

The J gene is TRBJ2-2, the V gene TRBV7-2; weak D call: TRBD1 (5 bases). The CDR3 loop spans 17 amino acids. The germline V and J ends were trimmed by 5 bases and 5 bases, with 21 bases remaining between them. Per germline, CDR1 SGHTA and CDR2 FQGNSA. CDR3 sequence reads: CASSPRVGKGETGELFF. As DNA, the CDR3 is TGTGCCAGCAGCCCCCGAGTAGGCAAAGGGGAAACCGGGGAGCTGTTTTTT.

This chain connects TRBV19 to TRBJ1-1; 7 nucleotides align to TRBD1. V shed 3 bases, J shed 5 bases, and the junction held 3 bases outside the gene matches. The CDR3 consists of 13 residues. The germline V gene encodes CDR1 LNHDA and CDR2 SQIVND (reference sequence). The CDR3 is CASSMGTATEAFF. CDR3 nucleotides: TGTGCCAGTAGTATGGGGACAGCTACTGAAGCTTTCTTT.

This clone was counted only a few times. The chain has TRBV19 and TRBJ1-2; D gene ambiguous. The CDR3 is 13 residues long. Trimming removed 1 base at V and 14 bases at J, with 17 bases between. Per germline, CDR1 LNHDA and CDR2 SQIVND (reference sequence). The CDR3 bases are TGTGCCAGTAGTATAGGGCACCTCGGGATGAAGACCTTC. It translates to CASSIGHLGMKTF. Supplemented by reference TRBV19 and TRBJ1-2, the full variable domain reads DGGITQSPKYLFRKEGQNVTLSCEQNLNHDAMYWYRQDPGQGLRLIYYSQIVNDFQKGDIAEGYSVSREKKESFPLTVTSAQKNPTAFYLCASSIGHLGMKTFGSGTRLTVV.

The chain carries TRBV5-1 and TRBJ1-6; D not resolved. This CDR3 has 16 amino acids. The V gene lost 4 bases and the J gene lost 7 bases, with 18 bases spanning the gap. Germline CDR1 SGHRS, CDR2 YFSETQ. CDR3 protein: CASSPDAASGNSPLHF. The CDR3 DNA follows: TGCGCCAGCAGCCCCGACGCAGCTTCGGGGAATTCACCCCTCCACTTT.

The genes are TRBV30 and TRBJ2-2, with TRBD1 as a possible D gene (6 bases). The ends were cut back, 8 bases at V and 2 bases at J, with 12 bases in the middle. The CDR3 consists of 13 residues. The germline V gene has CDR1 GTSNPN and CDR2 SVGIG (reference sequence). The CDR3: CAHRALNTGELFF. The CDR3 DNA follows: TGTGCCCACAGGGCACTAAACACCGGGGAGCTGTTTTTT.

The chain carries TRBV19 and TRBJ2-3, with 10 bases that match TRBD1. V shed 5 bases and J 2 bases; nucleotides not matched to a gene: 7. Germline values: CDR1 LNHDA, CDR2 SQIVND (reference sequence). The CDR3 is 16 amino acids. The CDR3 DNA sequence: TGTGCCAGTAGTCCCGGGGACAGGGGTTACACAGATACGCAGTATTTT. It is translated as CASSPGDRGYTDTQYF.

The genes are TRBV5-5 and TRBJ2-1, with 7 bases lining up with TRBD1. The CDR3 extends over 15 amino acids. CDR1 and CDR2 from the germline V gene are SGHKS and YYEKEE (reference sequence). Trimming at V came to 4 bases and at J to 6 bases, leaving 10 bases not matched to a gene. The DNA for the CDR3 is TGTGCCAGCAGCGTTACAGGGGAAGTGGGCAATGAGCAGTTCTTC. The encoded protein is CASSVTGEVGNEQFF.

This chain links TRBV4-3 with TRBJ1-1; D unclear. Germline lookup yields CDR1 LGHNA and CDR2 YSLEER. The CDR3 runs 14 residues. V was trimmed by 1 base and J by 1 base, leaving 7 bases between them. CDR3 nucleotide sequence: TGCGCCAGCAGCCAAGGGGCGGGGAACACTGAAGCTTTCTTT. Its translation: CASSQGAGNTEAFF.

The genes are TRBV2 and TRBJ1-3; TRBD1 might be the D (6 bases). The CDR3 loop spans 14 amino acids. Looked up from germline, CDR1 is SNHLY and CDR2 is FYNNEI. Trimming left V 5 bases short and J 4 bases short, with 12 bases between. CDR3 DNA sequence: TGTGCCAGCAGTTACAGGGTCCGAGGAAACACCATATATTTT. This sequence encodes CASSYRVRGNTIYF.

The chain joins TRBV24-1 to TRBJ2-1; 8 bases agree with TRBD2. The V and J ends lost 4 bases and 10 bases, in that order; junction bases with no gene match: 14. Germline V gene lookup returns CDR1 KGHDR and CDR2 SFDVKD. CDR3 length: 16 residues. The CDR3 loop is CATSDLGGRRGGEQFF. For the CDR3, the DNA is TGTGCCACCAGTGACTTGGGCGGGAGGAGGGGTGGAGAGCAGTTCTTC.

CDR3 amino acids: CASSSRLANTDTQYF. CDR3 sequence (DNA): TGTGCCAGCAGCTCCAGACTAGCGAACACAGATACGCAGTATTTT. This rearrangement joins TRBV7-9 to TRBJ2-3; the match to TRBD2 covers 8 bases. J gave up 2 bases and V 4 bases, and 5 bases lay outside the gene matches. CDR1 is SEHNR and CDR2 is FQNEAQ in the germline V gene (reference sequence). There are 15 residues in the CDR3.

The chain joins TRBV27 to TRBJ1-1; the match to TRBD1 covers 7 bases. Germline values: CDR1 MNHEY, CDR2 SMNVEV (reference sequence). This CDR3 region has 13 residues. Trimming cost V 5 bases and J 0 bases; bases outside gene matches: 0. CDR3 DNA sequence: TGTGCCAGCAGTGGGACAGTGAACACTGAAGCTTTCTTT. This translates into CASSGTVNTEAFF.

V and J are TRBV4-1 and TRBJ1-5, with D tentatively TRBD1 (5 bases). This CDR3 has 13 amino acids. In germline, CDR1 is MGHRA, CDR2 YSYEKL. Deletions cut 1 base from V and 8 bases from J, with 9 bases between. CDR3 nucleotides: TGCGCCAGCAGCCAAGTACCCAGGGAGCCCCAGCATTTT. Translated: CASSQVPREPQHF.

V usage is TRBV7-9 and J usage is TRBJ1-6; D is uncertain. Germline V lookup: CDR1 SEHNR, CDR2 FQNEAQ (reference sequence). Trimming took 11 bases from V and 0 from J, leaving 14 bases between them. The CDR3 covers 15 residues. The CDR3 DNA reads TGTGCCGTCGGTCGGGAAAGCTCCTATAATTCACCCCTCCACTTT. Its translation: CAVGRESSYNSPLHF.

The V call is TRBV3-1 (or the pseudogene TRBV3-2), the J call TRBJ1-2, with D hard to call. Germline CDR1 and CDR2: LGHDT and YNNKEL (reference sequence). V dropped 1 base and J dropped 0 bases, with 12 bases sitting between them. CDR3 length: 16 residues. As DNA, the CDR3 is TGTGCCAGCAGCCAAGTAACGACTGAAGCTAACTATGGCTACACCTTC. Translated: CASSQVTTEANYGYTF.